This T cell receptor beta chain was found in a study of Ad26.COV2.S vaccination and SARS-CoV-2 variants. Profiling relied on immunoSEQ multiplex PCR, and the TCRdb table lists in-frame clones only, not all of them. The repertoire holds some 450,000 clones, with less than 95% as singletons. Treatment in this sample: 19 received Ad26.COV2.S at low or high dose, single or two shots; 5 received placebo; per-sample allocation not given. Sampling happened 63 days after the first vaccine or placebo injection. The vaccine antigen was prefusion-stabilized Wuhan SARS-CoV-2 spike. V lost 5 bases and J lost 9; bases outside the gene matches: 6. The V gene's germline CDR1 is LNHDA and CDR2 SQIVND (reference sequence). CDR3 length: 13 residues.

The rearrangement joins TRBV19 to TRBJ2-1; 8 nucleotides align to TRBD2. Sequenced here: peripheral blood, sampled in a trial of Ad26.COV2.S vaccine versus placebo. This clonotype originated in a person aged 18 to 59 who received the Ad26.COV2.S COVID-19 vaccine or a placebo. CDR3 nucleotide sequence: TGTGCCAGTAGTGAGGGACTAGTGGCTGAGCAGTTCTTC. Protein product: CASSEGLVAEQFF.